This T cell receptor (beta chain) was recorded in a study of brain T cells in children with intractable seizures. The sample's time point: blood from clinic visit 5 months post-surgery; TSC patient then seizure free. Surgery cases with the highest brain T cell transcript signatures were chosen for sequencing. Pre-surgery treatment included at least one anti-epileptic drug. Notes on the study in general: Clones missing pre-surgery may reflect undersampling of that blood sample.

Germline lookup yields CDR1 LGHDT and CDR2 YNNKEL (reference sequence). The CDR3 is 14 residues long. V dropped 8 bases and J dropped 5; count of bases not matched to a gene: 12. The method was immunoSEQ multiplex PCR; TCRdb's version includes in-frame clones alone and lacks a portion of them. The sample comprises about 320,000 clones, 93% of which are singletons, and under 7% rests with the top ten. With respect to this clone: Its antigen is still unknown.

This TCR was sampled from a boy in the first two years of life with tuberous sclerosis and intractable seizures. The chain carries TRBV3-1 (or the pseudogene TRBV3-2) and TRBJ2-7; TRBD1 agrees at 7 bases. Sequences were derived from peripheral blood, sampled less than 6 months after surgery. The CDR3 sequence: CASGRGQTQNEQYF. Written as DNA, the CDR3 is TGTGCCAGCGGAAGGGGGCAGACTCAGAACGAGCAGTACTTC.